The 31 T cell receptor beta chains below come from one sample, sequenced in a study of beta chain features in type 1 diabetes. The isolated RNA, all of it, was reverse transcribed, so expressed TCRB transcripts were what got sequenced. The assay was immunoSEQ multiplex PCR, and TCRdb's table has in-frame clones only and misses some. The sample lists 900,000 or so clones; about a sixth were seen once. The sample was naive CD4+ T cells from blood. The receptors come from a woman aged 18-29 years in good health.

The CDR3 sequence is CATSRDSAGAEKLFF. DNA for the CDR3: TGTGCCACCAGCAGAGATTCAGCAGGGGCTGAAAAACTGTTTTTT. The chain employs TRBV15 and TRBJ1-4; D perhaps matches TRBD1 (6 bases). V lost 0 bases to trimming and J lost 7 bases, with 12 bases between them. This CDR3 region has 15 residues. Germline V gives CDR1 LNHNV, CDR2 YYDKDF (reference sequence).

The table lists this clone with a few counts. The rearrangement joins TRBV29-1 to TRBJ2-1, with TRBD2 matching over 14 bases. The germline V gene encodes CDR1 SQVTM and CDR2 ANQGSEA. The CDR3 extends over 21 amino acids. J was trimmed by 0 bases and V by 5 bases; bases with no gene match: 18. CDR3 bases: TGCAGCGTTCGCGTGGACGCGGGACTAGCGGGAGTCTTGGGCTCCTACAATGAGCAGTTCTTC. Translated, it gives CSVRVDAGLAGVLGSYNEQFF.

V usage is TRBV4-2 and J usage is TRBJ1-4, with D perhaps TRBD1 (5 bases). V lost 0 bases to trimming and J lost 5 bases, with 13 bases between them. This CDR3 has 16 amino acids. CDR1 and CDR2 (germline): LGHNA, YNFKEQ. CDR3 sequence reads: CASSQDIATANEKLFF. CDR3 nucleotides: TGTGCCAGCAGCCAAGATATAGCGACAGCGAATGAAAAACTGTTTTTT.

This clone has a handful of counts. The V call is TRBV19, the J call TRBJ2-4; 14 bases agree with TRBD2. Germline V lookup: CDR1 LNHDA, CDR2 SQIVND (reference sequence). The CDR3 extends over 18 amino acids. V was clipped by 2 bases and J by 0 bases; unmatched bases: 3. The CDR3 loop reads CASSILGLAGEAKNIQYF. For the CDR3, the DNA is TGTGCCAGTAGTATATTGGGACTAGCGGGAGAAGCCAAAAACATTCAGTACTTC.

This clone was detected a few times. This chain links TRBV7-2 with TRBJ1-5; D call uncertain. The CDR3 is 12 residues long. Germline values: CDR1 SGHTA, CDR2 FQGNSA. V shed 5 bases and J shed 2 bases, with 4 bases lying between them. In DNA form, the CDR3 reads TGTGCCAGCAGCCCCCGCAATCAGCCCCAGCATTTT. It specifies CASSPRNQPQHF.

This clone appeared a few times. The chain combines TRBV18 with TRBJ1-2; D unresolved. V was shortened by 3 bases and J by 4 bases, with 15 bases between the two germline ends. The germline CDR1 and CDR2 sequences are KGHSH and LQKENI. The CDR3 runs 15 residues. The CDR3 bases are TGTGCCAGCTCACCGGGTGCCGGGCCGGGCTATGGCTACACCTTC. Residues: CASSPGAGPGYGYTF. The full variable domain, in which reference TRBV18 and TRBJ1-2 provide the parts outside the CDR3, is NAGVMQNPRHLVRRRGQEARLRCSPMKGHSHVYWYRQLPEEGLKFMVYLQKENIIDESGMPKERFSAEFPKEGPSILRIQQVVRGDSAAYFCASSPGAGPGYGYTFGSGTRLTVV.

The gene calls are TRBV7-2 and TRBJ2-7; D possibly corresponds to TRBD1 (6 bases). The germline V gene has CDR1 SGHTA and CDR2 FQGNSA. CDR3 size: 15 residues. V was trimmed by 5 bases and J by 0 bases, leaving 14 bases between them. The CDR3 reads CASSPRTERSYEQYF. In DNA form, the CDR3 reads TGTGCCAGCAGCCCCCGGACAGAGCGCTCCTACGAGCAGTACTTC.

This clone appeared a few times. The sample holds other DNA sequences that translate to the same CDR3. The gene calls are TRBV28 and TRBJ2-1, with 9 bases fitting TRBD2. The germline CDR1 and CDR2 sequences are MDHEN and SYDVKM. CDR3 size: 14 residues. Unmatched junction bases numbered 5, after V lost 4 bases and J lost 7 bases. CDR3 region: CASSSGTSRNEQFF. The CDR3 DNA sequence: TGTGCCAGCAGTTCCGGGACTAGCAGGAATGAGCAGTTCTTC.

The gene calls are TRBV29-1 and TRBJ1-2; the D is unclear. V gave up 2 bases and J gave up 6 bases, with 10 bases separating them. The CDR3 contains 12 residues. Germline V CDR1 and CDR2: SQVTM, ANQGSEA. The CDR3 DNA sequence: TGCAGCGTTGAACTCCACAGAAATGGCTACACCTTC. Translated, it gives CSVELHRNGYTF.

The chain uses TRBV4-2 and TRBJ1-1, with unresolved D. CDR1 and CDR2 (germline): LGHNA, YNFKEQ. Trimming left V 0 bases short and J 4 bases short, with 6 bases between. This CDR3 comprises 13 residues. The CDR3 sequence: CASSQETGTEAFF. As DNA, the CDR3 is TGTGCCAGCAGCCAAGAGACTGGCACTGAAGCTTTCTTT.

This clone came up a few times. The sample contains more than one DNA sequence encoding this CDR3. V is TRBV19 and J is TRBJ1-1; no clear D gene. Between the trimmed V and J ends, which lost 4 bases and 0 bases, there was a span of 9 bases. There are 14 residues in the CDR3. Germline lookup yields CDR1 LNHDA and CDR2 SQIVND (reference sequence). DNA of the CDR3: TGTGCCAGTAGTAATAGAGTTATGAACACTGAAGCTTTCTTT. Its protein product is CASSNRVMNTEAFF.

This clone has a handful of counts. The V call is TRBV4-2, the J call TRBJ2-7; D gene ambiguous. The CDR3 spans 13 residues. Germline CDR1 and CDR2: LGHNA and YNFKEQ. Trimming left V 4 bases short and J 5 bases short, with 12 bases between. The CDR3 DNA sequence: TGTGCCAGCAGCCTAAACATCCTAGACGAGCAGTACTTC. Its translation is CASSLNILDEQYF.

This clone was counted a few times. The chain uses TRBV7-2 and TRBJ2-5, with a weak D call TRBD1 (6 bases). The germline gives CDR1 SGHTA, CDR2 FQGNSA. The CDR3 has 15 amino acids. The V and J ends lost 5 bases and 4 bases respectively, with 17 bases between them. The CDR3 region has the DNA TGTGCCAGCAGCCGAGACAGGACGCTAAGAGAGACCCAGTACTTC. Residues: CASSRDRTLRETQYF. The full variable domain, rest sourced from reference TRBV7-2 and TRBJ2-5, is GAGVSQSPSNKVTEKGKDVELRCDPISGHTALYWYRQSLGQGLEFLIYFQGNSAPDKSGLPSDRFSAERTGGSVSTLTIQRTQQEDSAVYLCASSRDRTLRETQYFGPGTRLLVL.

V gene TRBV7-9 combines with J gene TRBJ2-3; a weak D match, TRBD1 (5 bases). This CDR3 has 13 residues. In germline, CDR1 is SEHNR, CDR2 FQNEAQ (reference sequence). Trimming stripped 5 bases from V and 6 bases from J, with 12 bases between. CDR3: CASSGQGWDTQYF. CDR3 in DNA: TGTGCCAGCAGCGGTCAGGGCTGGGATACGCAGTATTTT.

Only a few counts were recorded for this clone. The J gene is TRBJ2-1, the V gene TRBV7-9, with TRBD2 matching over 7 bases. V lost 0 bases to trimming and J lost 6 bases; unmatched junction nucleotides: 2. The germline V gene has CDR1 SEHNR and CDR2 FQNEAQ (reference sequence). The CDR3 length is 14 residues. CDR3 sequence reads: CASSLALAANEQFF. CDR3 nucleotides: TGTGCCAGCAGCTTAGCGCTAGCGGCCAATGAGCAGTTCTTC.

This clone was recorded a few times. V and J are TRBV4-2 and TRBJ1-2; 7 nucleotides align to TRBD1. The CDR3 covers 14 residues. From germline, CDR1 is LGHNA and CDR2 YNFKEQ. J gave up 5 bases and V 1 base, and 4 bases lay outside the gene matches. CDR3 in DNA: TGTGCCAGCAGCCAAGGGACAGGAAGATATGGCTACACCTTC. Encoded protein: CASSQGTGRYGYTF.

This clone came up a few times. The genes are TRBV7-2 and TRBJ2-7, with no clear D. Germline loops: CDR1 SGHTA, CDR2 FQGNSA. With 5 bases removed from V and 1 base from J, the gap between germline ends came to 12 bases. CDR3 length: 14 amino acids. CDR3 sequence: CASSRIGESYEQYF. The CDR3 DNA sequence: TGTGCCAGCAGCCGAATTGGGGAATCCTACGAGCAGTACTTC.

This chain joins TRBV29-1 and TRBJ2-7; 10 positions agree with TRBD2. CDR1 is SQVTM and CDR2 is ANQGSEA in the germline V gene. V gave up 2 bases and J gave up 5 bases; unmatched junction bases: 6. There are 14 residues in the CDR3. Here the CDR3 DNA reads TGCAGCGTTGAACTGCTAGCGGGAGCCAACGAGCAGTACTTC. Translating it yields CSVELLAGANEQYF.

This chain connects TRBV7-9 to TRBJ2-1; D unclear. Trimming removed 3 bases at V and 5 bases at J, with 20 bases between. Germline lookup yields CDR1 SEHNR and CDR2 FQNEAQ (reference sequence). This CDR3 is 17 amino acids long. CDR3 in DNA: TGTGCCAGCAGCTTGTGGCAACTTAGGGTCTCGGACAATGAGCAGTTCTTC. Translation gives CASSLWQLRVSDNEQFF. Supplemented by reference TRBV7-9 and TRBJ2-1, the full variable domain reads DTGVSQNPRHKITKRGQNVTFRCDPISEHNRLYWYRQTLGQGPEFLTYFQNEAQLEKSRLLSDRFSAERPKGSFSTLEIQRTEQGDSAMYLCASSLWQLRVSDNEQFFGPGTRLTVL.

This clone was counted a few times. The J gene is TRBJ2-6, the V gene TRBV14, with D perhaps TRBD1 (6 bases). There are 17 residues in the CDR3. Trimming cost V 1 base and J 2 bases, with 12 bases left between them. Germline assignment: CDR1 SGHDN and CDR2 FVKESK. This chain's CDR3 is CASSQVFQGPGANVLTF. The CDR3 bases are TGTGCCAGCAGCCAAGTTTTCCAGGGGCCTGGGGCCAACGTCCTGACTTTC.

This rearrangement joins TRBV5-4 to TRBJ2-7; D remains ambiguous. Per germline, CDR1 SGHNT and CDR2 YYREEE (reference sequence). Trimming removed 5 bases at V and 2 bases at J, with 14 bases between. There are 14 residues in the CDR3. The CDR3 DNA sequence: TGTGCCAGCAGTGGGAACGGAGCAGCCTACGAGCAGTACTTC. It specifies CASSGNGAAYEQYF. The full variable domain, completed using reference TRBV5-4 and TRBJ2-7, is ETGVTQSPTHLIKTRGQQVTLRCSSQSGHNTVSWYQQALGQGPQFIFQYYREEENGRGNFPPRFSGLQFPNYSSELNVNALELDDSALYLCASSGNGAAYEQYFGPGTRLTVT.

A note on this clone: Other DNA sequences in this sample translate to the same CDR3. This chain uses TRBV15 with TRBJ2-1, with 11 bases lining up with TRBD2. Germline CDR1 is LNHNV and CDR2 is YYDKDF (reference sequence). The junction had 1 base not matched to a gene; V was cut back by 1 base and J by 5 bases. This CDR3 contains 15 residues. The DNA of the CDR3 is TGTGCCACCAGCAGAGTGGGACTAGCGGACAATGAGCAGTTCTTC. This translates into CATSRVGLADNEQFF.

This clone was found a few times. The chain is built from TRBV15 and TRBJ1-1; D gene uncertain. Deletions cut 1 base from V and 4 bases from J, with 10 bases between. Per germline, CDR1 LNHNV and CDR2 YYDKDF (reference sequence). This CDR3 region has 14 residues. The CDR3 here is CATSRGLPGTEAFF. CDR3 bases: TGTGCCACCAGCAGAGGTTTGCCGGGCACTGAAGCTTTCTTT.

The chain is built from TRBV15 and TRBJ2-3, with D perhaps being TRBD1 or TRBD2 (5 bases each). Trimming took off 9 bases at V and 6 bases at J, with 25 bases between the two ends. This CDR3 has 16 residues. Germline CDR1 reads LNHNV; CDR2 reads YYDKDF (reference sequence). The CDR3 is CATSTGLEMWGDTQYF. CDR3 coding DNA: TGTGCCACTTCGACCGGCTTGGAAATGTGGGGGGATACGCAGTATTTT.

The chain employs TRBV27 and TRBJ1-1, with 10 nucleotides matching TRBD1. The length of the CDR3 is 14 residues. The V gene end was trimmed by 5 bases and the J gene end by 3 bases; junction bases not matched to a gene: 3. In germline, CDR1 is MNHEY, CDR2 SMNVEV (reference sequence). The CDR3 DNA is TGTGCCAGCAGTGCGGACAGGGGGGACACTGAAGCTTTCTTT. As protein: CASSADRGDTEAFF.

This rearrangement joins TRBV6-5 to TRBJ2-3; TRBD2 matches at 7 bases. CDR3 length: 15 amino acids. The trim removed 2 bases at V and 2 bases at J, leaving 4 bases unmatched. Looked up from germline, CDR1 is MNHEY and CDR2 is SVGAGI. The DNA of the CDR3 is TGTGCCAGCAGTTACGCTAGCGGAACCACAGATACGCAGTATTTT. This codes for CASSYASGTTDTQYF.

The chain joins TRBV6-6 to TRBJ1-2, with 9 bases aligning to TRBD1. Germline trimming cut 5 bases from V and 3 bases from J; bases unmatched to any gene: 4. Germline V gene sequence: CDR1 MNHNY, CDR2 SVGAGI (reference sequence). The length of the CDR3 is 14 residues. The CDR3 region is CASSIRQGDYGYTF. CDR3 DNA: TGTGCCAGCAGTATAAGACAGGGGGACTATGGCTACACCTTC.

The CDR3 here is CASSLAVGSYTEQFF. The CDR3 region has the DNA TGTGCCAGCAGCTTGGCGGTAGGTTCCTATACTGAGCAGTTCTTC. This chain joins TRBV5-6 and TRBJ2-1; D gene ambiguous. Germline lookup yields CDR1 SGHDT and CDR2 YYEEEE. V gave up 0 bases and J gave up 9 bases, with 16 bases separating them. The CDR3 totals 15 residues.

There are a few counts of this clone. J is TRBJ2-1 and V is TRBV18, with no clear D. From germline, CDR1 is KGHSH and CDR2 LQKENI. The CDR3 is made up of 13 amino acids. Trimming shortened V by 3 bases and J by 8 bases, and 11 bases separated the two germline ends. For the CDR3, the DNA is TGTGCCAGCTCACCTATACATGCGGATGAGCAGTTCTTC. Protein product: CASSPIHADEQFF.

This CDR3 is CAISPGGGAVNTEAFF. CDR3 coding DNA: TGTGCCATCAGTCCGGGAGGGGGGGCCGTGAACACTGAAGCTTTCTTT. V usage is TRBV10-3 and J usage is TRBJ1-1; D perhaps matches TRBD1 (6 bases). This CDR3 has 16 amino acids. The germline V and J ends were trimmed by 5 bases and 0 bases, with 16 bases remaining between them. CDR1 and CDR2 from the germline V gene are ENHRY and SYGVKD.

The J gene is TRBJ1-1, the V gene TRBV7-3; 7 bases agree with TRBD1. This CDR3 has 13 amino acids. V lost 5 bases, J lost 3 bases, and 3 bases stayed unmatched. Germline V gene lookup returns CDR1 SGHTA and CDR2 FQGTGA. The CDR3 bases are TGTGCCAGCAGCAAGGGACAGTACACTGAAGCTTTCTTT. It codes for CASSKGQYTEAFF.